Listed below are T cell receptor beta chains from one sample, sequenced in a study of blood T cell repertoires in COVID-19. The data were produced by immunoSEQ multiplex PCR, yet TCRdb's version contains in-frame clones alone and is incomplete. The sample carries fewer than 200,000 clones, roughly 84% recorded once. The sequenced material came from PBMCs or T cells enriched from blood (not recorded which). These receptors all stem from a man aged 50 to 60 who had recovered from COVID-19. Each CDR3 is given without its conserved first and last residue.

V gene: TRBV6-1; CDR3 protein: ASSGGQGSFNQPQH
V gene: TRBV9; CDR3 protein: ASSVVSGGASGELF
V gene: TRBV7-9; CDR3 protein: ASSSGQGNQPQH
V gene: TRBV20-1; CDR3 protein: SASGAVVENTGELF
V gene: TRBV7-3; CDR3 protein: ASSLGDRTSYEQY
V gene: TRBV6-1; CDR3 protein: ASSEAYSNQPQH
V gene: TRBV2; CDR3 protein: ASSLTVTLTEAF
V gene: TRBV19; CDR3 protein: ASSIQGSETQY
V gene: TRBV6-4; CDR3 protein: ASSEQLGTTGELF
V gene: TRBV11-2; CDR3 protein: ASSRDRGLSYEQY
V gene: TRBV28; CDR3 protein: ASSFRVYGYT
V gene: TRBV7-2; CDR3 protein: ASSSQGNEKLF
V gene: TRBV3-1/TRBV3-2; CDR3 protein: ASSQHDGEETQY
V gene: TRBV6-4; CDR3 protein: ASSSDRGQPQH
V gene: TRBV3-1/TRBV3-2; CDR3 protein: ASGEVPGEKLF
V gene: TRBV28; CDR3 protein: ASRRQGDQPQH
V gene: TRBV14; CDR3 protein: ASSQEGVTEAF
V gene: TRBV24-1; CDR3 protein: ATSDPGRYEQF
V gene: TRBV28; CDR3 protein: ASSPMMGTGVGGYT